This T cell receptor beta chain was documented in a study of cytomegalovirus exposure and HLA in healthy donors. The germline gives CDR1 KGHSH, CDR2 LQKENI. This CDR3 has 15 residues. V gave up 2 bases and J gave up 1 base, with 11 bases separating them. PCR was performed using 60 Vbeta and 13 Jbeta primers. Measured with immunoSEQ multiplex PCR; TCRdb has only the in-frame clones, and not every one. Of around 140,000 clones in the sample, approximately 80% are singletons; the top ten hold approximately 1.9%. The sequenced sample consisted of PBMCs. The origin of this receptor is a woman in her forties in good health and CMV-seronegative. The gene calls are TRBV18 and TRBJ1-1; D is undetermined. CDR3 nucleotide sequence: TGTGCCAGCTCACCAACAAGCAGGAAGAACACTGAAGCTTTCTTT. It yields the protein CASSPTSRKNTEAFF.